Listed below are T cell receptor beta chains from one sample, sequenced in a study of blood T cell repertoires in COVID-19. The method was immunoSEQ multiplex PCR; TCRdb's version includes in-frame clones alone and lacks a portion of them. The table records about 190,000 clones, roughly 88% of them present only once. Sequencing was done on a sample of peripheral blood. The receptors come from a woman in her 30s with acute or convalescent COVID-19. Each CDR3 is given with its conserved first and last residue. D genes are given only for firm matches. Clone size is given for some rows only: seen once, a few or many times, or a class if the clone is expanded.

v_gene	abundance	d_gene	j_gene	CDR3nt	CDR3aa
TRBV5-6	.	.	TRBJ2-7	TGTGCCAGCAGCTTGGCCGGGGTGGGGTCCGAGCAGTACTTC	CASSLAGVGSEQYF
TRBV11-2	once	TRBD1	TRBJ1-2	TGTGCCATCCGACAGGGGCAAGGCTACACCTTC	CAIRQGQGYTF
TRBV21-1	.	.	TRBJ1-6	TGTGCCAGCAGCAAGACAGGGTTCGAATCACCCCTCCACTTT	CASSKTGFESPLHF
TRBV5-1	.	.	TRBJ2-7	TGCGCCAGCTACACAGGGATTGGAGATAAGCAGTACTTC	CASYTGIGDKQYF
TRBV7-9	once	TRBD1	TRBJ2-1	TGTGCCAGCAGCTTAGGGACAGGGGTCTACAATGAGCAGTTCTTC	CASSLGTGVYNEQFF
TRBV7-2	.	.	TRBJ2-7	TGTGCCAGCAACCCCCGGGACATTAGCTCCTACGAGCAGTACTTC	CASNPRDISSYEQYF
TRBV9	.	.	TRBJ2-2	TGTGCCAGCAGCCCCAACTCGAACACCGGGGAGCTGTTTTTT	CASSPNSNTGELFF
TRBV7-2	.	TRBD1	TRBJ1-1	TGTGCCAGCAGCACTCGGGACAGATTGAACACTGAAGCTTTCTTT	CASSTRDRLNTEAFF
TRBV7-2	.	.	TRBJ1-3	TGTGCCAGCAGCCCGAGCTCTGGAAACACCATATATTTT	CASSPSSGNTIYF
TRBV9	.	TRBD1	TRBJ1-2	TGTGCCAGCAGTAGGGACAGCTATGGCTACACCTTC	CASSRDSYGYTF
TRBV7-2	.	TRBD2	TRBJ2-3	TGTGCCAGCAGCTTAAGGATAGCGGGGGCAGATACGCAGTATTTT	CASSLRIAGADTQYF
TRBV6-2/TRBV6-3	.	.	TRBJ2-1	TGTGCCAGCAGTTATACGGGAAGGGCCTCCTACAATGAGCAGTTCTTC	CASSYTGRASYNEQFF
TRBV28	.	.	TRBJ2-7	TGTGCCAGCAGTTTGGGGCGAGTCGAGCAGTACTTC	CASSLGRVEQYF
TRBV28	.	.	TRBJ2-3	TGTGCCAGCAGTTTATCATCGGAGGCGCAGTATTTT	CASSLSSEAQYF
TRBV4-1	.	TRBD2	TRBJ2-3	TGCGCCAGCAGCCTTAGCGGGAGCGGAGCAGATACGCAGTATTTT	CASSLSGSGADTQYF
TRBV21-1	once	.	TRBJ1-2	TGTGCCAGTCCGGGACAGGGCTATGGCTACACCTTC	CASPGQGYGYTF
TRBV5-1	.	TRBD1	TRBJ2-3	TGCGCCAGCAGCTTGGGCCCCGAGGGGACAGGGGCAGATACGCAGTATTTT	CASSLGPEGTGADTQYF
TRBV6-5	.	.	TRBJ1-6	TGTGCTTCCACCGGGTCCTCAGGGTCACCCCTCCACTTT	CASTGSSGSPLHF
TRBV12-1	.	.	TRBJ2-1	TGTGCCAGCAGCTTCCGTAATGAGCAGTTCTTC	CASSFRNEQFF
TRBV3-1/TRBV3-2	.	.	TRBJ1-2	TGTGCCAGCAGCCAAGATTCAGGGGACTATGGCTACACCTTC	CASSQDSGDYGYTF
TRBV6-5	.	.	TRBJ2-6	TGTGCCAGCAGTTACTCGATATCGGCTAGTGGCAACGTCCTGACTTTC	CASSYSISASGNVLTF
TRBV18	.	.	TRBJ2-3	TGTGCCAGCTCACCCATAACGGGAATCACAGATACGCAGTATTTT	CASSPITGITDTQYF
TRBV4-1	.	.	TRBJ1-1	TGCGCCAGCAGCCAAGAAATATTGGGACTGAGAACTGAAGCTTTCTTT	CASSQEILGLRTEAFF
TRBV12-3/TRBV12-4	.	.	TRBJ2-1	TGTGCCAGCAGTTTAGCGGTGGGGGGTGAGCAGTTCTTC	CASSLAVGGEQFF
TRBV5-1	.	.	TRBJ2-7	TGCGCCAGCAGCTTGGCCTTGGGGACTGCCTACGAGCAGTACTTC	CASSLALGTAYEQYF
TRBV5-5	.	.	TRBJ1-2	TGTGCCAGCAGCTTGGACGGCAGTCGGGGAGATGGCTACACCTTC	CASSLDGSRGDGYTF
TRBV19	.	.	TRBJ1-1	TGTGCCAGTAGTCCCCGGGACAAGGGGGAGACTGAAGCTTTCTTT	CASSPRDKGETEAFF
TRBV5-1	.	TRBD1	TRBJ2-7	TGCGCCAGCGGACAGGGGAGAATAGACGAGCAGTACTTC	CASGQGRIDEQYF
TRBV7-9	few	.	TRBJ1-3	TGTGCCAGCAGCGCGCTGGGACTCGGAGACACCATATATTTT	CASSALGLGDTIYF
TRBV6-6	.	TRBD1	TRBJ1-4	TGTGCCAGCAGTCTGGACAGGGGGAGATCAACTAATGAAAAACTGTTTTTT	CASSLDRGRSTNEKLFF
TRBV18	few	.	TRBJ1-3	TGTGCCAGCTCACCCCAGAGCGCCGGGGAAAACACCATATATTTT	CASSPQSAGENTIYF
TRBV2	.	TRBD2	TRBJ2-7	TGTGCCAGCGGCTCAGAGGCGGGAGGGCCCTACGAGCAGTACTTC	CASGSEAGGPYEQYF
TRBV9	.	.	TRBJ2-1	TGTGCCAGCAGCGTAGTAGGGGGTGGTGAGCAGTTCTTC	CASSVVGGGEQFF
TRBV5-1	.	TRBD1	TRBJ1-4	TGCGCCAGCAGCTTGAAGGGACAGGTGTTACCATCTGGTGAAAAACTGTTTTTT	CASSLKGQVLPSGEKLFF
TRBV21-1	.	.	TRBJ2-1	TGTGCCAGCAGCAAAGCGGCGGATTCCAACAATGAGCAGTTCTTC	CASSKAADSNNEQFF
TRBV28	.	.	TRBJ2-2	TGTGCCAGCAGTGTAGTAACCGGGGAGCTGTTTTTT	CASSVVTGELFF
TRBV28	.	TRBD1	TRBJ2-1	TGTGCCAGCAGCAGGGGGCTAGGGTACAATGAGCAGTTCTTC	CASSRGLGYNEQFF
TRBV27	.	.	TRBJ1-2	TGTGCCAGCAGTTTAAGGGGGATGATGGGGTATGGCTACACCTTC	CASSLRGMMGYGYTF
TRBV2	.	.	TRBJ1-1	TGTGCCAGCAGTGAAAGTCACGGGGGGACTGAAGCTTTCTTT	CASSESHGGTEAFF
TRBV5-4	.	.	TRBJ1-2	TGTGCCAGCAGCTTGGAGACAGCCTATGGCTACACCTTC	CASSLETAYGYTF
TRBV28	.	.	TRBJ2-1	TGTGCCAGCATCCCGAGCTCCTACAATGAGCAGTTCTTC	CASIPSSYNEQFF
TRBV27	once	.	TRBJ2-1	TGTGCCAGCAGGCAAGCCTCCTACAATGAGCAGTTCTTC	CASRQASYNEQFF
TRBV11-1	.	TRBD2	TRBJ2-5	TGTGCCAGCAGCTTCGGGGGGAGGGAGACCCAGTACTTC	CASSFGGRETQYF
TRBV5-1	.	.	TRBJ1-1	TGCGCCAGCAGCCCCTTCGGCCAGGGTGACACTGAAGCTTTCTTT	CASSPFGQGDTEAFF
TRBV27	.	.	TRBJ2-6	TGTGCCAGTAGACTGTCTGGGGCCAACGTCCTGACTTTC	CASRLSGANVLTF